This T cell receptor beta chain was obtained from a study of CD8+CD57+ T cells in acquired aplastic anemia. At the level of the study: Sorted CD4+ and CD8+ cells yielded DNA averaging around 3.2 ug. Healthy donor sequencing depth: 9 million to 10.8 million CD4+, approximately 11 million CD8+ reads.

The CDR3 totals 13 residues. Germline CDR1 SGHNT, CDR2 YENEEA. V shed 3 bases and J shed 3 bases, with 9 bases lying between them. Whole-study results and caveats: CD8+ Simpson's diversity did not differ significantly between patients and controls. Some 30 was the count of CD8+ CDR3 sequences that patients shared with controls.

This clonotype was observed many times. The antigen is unknown. TCR beta VDJ and CDR3 were profiled, and genomic DNA was the template. TCRdb processed the reads anew with MiXCR; each CDR3 protein has one entry. The table records 65,000 or so distinct CDR3 sequences, under 55% of them present only once. Sequencing was performed on sorted CD4+, CD8+, or CD8+CD57+ T cells (not recorded which) from PBMCs. The chain links TRBV11-3 to TRBJ2-7, with no clear D. This receptor was identified in a human donor in good health, serving as a control. The DNA for the CDR3 is TGTGCCAGCAGCTTCTCACTTGACTACGAGCAGTACTTC. This translates into CASSFSLDYEQYF.